Listed here are 26 T cell receptor beta chains from one sample, sequenced in a study of beta chain features in type 1 diabetes. All of the isolated RNA was reverse transcribed, so expressed TCRB transcripts were sequenced. Measured with immunoSEQ multiplex PCR; TCRdb has only the in-frame clones, and not every one. The sample has about 290,000 clones, 8% seen once. The specimen sequenced was central memory CD4+ T cells from blood. All receptors derive from a woman aged 18-30 years in good health.

V usage is TRBV5-4 and J usage is TRBJ2-1; TRBD1 aligns across 8 bases. V lost 4 bases to trimming and J lost 6 bases; unmatched junction nucleotides: 15. Germline lookup yields CDR1 SGHNT and CDR2 YYREEE (reference sequence). This CDR3 has 17 amino acids. The CDR3 region is CASSGGTGYTIGNEQFF. The CDR3 DNA follows: TGTGCCAGCAGCGGGGGGACAGGCTATACAATCGGCAATGAGCAGTTCTTC.

The chain couples TRBV7-2 to TRBJ1-3; D is unresolved. V lost 0 bases, J lost 4 bases, and 10 bases lay in between. Germline V lookup: CDR1 SGHTA, CDR2 FQGNSA. The CDR3 is 15 residues long. The CDR3 bases are TGTGCCAGCAGCTTAGCGTACGGAGCCGGAAACACCATATATTTT. As protein: CASSLAYGAGNTIYF.

Details on this clone: The sample holds other DNA sequences that translate to the same CDR3. The chain uses TRBV28 and TRBJ2-3, with TRBD2 identical over 9 bases. CDR1 MDHEN and CDR2 SYDVKM come from the germline V gene. Trimming removed 4 bases from V and 1 base from J; junction bases left unmatched: 3. This CDR3 contains 15 residues. The CDR3 DNA reads as TGTGCCAGCAGTTCCCCTAGCGGGGGCACAGATACGCAGTATTTT. Amino acid sequence: CASSSPSGGTDTQYF.

This clone appeared a few times. The genes are TRBV15 and TRBJ2-2; D is possibly TRBD2 (5 bases). This CDR3 is built from 13 residues. Per the germline V gene, CDR1 is LNHNV and CDR2 is YYDKDF (reference sequence). V lost 6 bases and J lost 4, with 9 bases in between. CDR3 nucleotide sequence: TGTGCCACCAGGGTAGGAGGCACCGGGGAGCTGTTTTTT. Translation: CATRVGGTGELFF.

Ten or more counts support this clone. The J gene is TRBJ2-1, the V gene TRBV5-1; D is uncertain. CDR1 is SGHRS and CDR2 is YFSETQ in the germline V gene. CDR3 length: 14 residues. V lost 0 bases and J 9 bases, leaving 13 bases between the germline ends. Written as DNA, the CDR3 is TGCGCCAGCAGCTTGGGTTCAGGTGCAAGTGAGCAGTTCTTC. Amino acid sequence: CASSLGSGASEQFF.

There are a few counts of this clone. The V gene is TRBV9, the J gene TRBJ2-3, with TRBD1 matching 8 bases. CDR3 length equals 13 residues. V lost 4 bases to trimming and J lost 6 bases; unmatched junction nucleotides: 4. Looked up from germline, CDR1 is SGDLS and CDR2 is YYNGEE. The CDR3 nucleotides are TGTGCCAGCAGCAGCGCAGGGGGCGATACGCAGTATTTT. This translates into CASSSAGGDTQYF.

A few counts support this clone. The genes are TRBV18 and TRBJ2-4; TRBD1 might be the D (5 bases). V lost 2 bases and J 2 bases, leaving 10 bases between the germline ends. This CDR3 comprises 15 residues. Germline V gene data show CDR1 as KGHSH and CDR2 as LQKENI. CDR3 DNA sequence: TGTGCCAGCTCACCATTTGGGGCATCCAAAAACATTCAGTACTTC. This codes for CASSPFGASKNIQYF.

In this sample, this clone turned up a few times. The rearrangement joins TRBV5-1 to TRBJ1-5; 7 bases match TRBD1. V was pared by 4 bases and J by 6 bases, with 10 bases of the junction left unmatched. The length of the CDR3 is 15 residues. The germline V gene has CDR1 SGHRS and CDR2 YFSETQ. The CDR3, as DNA: TGCGCCAGCAGCCCGCTGGGGACAGAACTTCAGCCCCAGCATTTT. It is translated as CASSPLGTELQPQHF. The full variable domain, in which reference TRBV5-1 and TRBJ1-5 provide the parts outside the CDR3, is KAGVTQTPRYLIKTRGQQVTLSCSPISGHRSVSWYQQTPGQGLQFLFEYFSETQRNKGNFPGRFSGRQFSNSRSEMNVSTLELGDSALYLCASSPLGTELQPQHFGDGTRLSIL.

The sample holds a few counts of this clone. The chain is built from TRBV5-4 and TRBJ1-2; D call uncertain. This CDR3 contains 11 residues. Germline CDR1 and CDR2: SGHNT and YYREEE (reference sequence). Trimming left V 4 bases short and J 7 bases short, with 8 bases between. CDR3 sequence (DNA): TGTGCCAGCAGCAGAAGGGTTGGCTACACCTTC. Protein: CASSRRVGYTF.

The genes are TRBV6-6 and TRBJ1-2; tentatively, D is TRBD1 (5 bases). V lost 2 bases and J lost 0, with 13 bases in between. Germline loops: CDR1 MNHNY, CDR2 SVGAGI (reference sequence). This CDR3 is built from 16 residues. The CDR3 spells CASSYPERGSNYGYTF. CDR3 coding DNA: TGTGCCAGCAGTTACCCTGAAAGGGGATCTAACTATGGCTACACCTTC.

V usage is TRBV7-7 and J usage is TRBJ2-5, with TRBD2 matching over 11 bases. From germline, CDR1 is SSHAT and CDR2 FNYEAQ (reference sequence). The CDR3 covers 15 residues. V dropped 3 bases and J dropped 2; count of bases not matched to a gene: 2. CDR3 DNA sequence: TGTGCCAGCAGCTTTTTAGCGGGGGGGCAAGAGACCCAGTACTTC. Residues: CASSFLAGGQETQYF.

Here the CDR3 reads CAWGRTGPQREQYF. As DNA, the CDR3 is TGTGCCTGGGGCAGAACCGGGCCCCAGCGCGAGCAGTACTTC. The rearrangement links TRBV30 to TRBJ2-5; no clear D. The J call may be faulty, since TRBJ2-7 better matches the DNA end. The CDR3 extends over 14 amino acids. Germline loops: CDR1 GTSNPN, CDR2 SVGIG (reference sequence).

J is TRBJ2-3 and V is TRBV2; no clear D gene. The germline V gene has CDR1 SNHLY and CDR2 FYNNEI. This CDR3 has 13 amino acids. Trimming shortened V by 7 bases and J by 9 bases, and 17 bases separated the two germline ends. The CDR3 region has the DNA TGTGCCAGCACCCCGGACGCAGGTAGCACGCAGTATTTT. It translates to CASTPDAGSTQYF.

This clone was observed a handful of times. The genes are TRBV29-1 and TRBJ2-2, with no clear D. Trimming pared 7 bases from V and 6 bases from J, leaving 12 bases between. The CDR3 has 12 residues. Germline CDR1 and CDR2: SQVTM and ANQGSEA. In DNA form, the CDR3 reads TGCAGCGCCACCTCTAGTCCCGGGGAGCTGTTTTTT. Translating gives CSATSSPGELFF.

The V call is TRBV4-3, the J call TRBJ2-5; 8 bases are shared with TRBD2. Unmatched junction bases numbered 11, after V lost 3 bases and J lost 5 bases. The V gene's germline CDR1 is LGHNA and CDR2 YSLEER. This CDR3 has 16 residues. This chain's CDR3 is CASSQGPGTRAETQYF. In DNA form, the CDR3 reads TGCGCCAGCAGCCAGGGTCCCGGGACTAGGGCGGAGACCCAGTACTTC.

This chain joins TRBV20-1 and TRBJ2-1; 8 bases are shared with TRBD2. There are 11 residues in the CDR3. From germline, CDR1 is DFQATT and CDR2 SNEGSKA (reference sequence). The CDR3 reads CSGGANNEQFF. In nucleotides, the CDR3 is TGCAGCGGGGGGGCTAACAATGAGCAGTTCTTC.

This clone was picked up a small number of times. The V and J genes are TRBV5-1 and TRBJ2-7; 9 positions agree with TRBD1. After removal of 3 bases from V and 6 bases from J, the junction contained 7 bases not matched to a gene. CDR3 length equals 14 residues. Germline V gene sequence: CDR1 SGHRS, CDR2 YFSETQ. This chain's CDR3 is CASSYRDRAGEQYV. CDR3 coding DNA: TGCGCCAGCAGCTACCGGGACAGGGCAGGCGAGCAGTACGTC.

This clone turned up a few times. In the same sample, other DNA sequences code for this CDR3. V is TRBV7-2 and J is TRBJ1-5; no clear D. There are 13 residues in the CDR3. V lost 1 base, J lost 1 base, and 2 bases lay in between. The germline gives CDR1 SGHTA, CDR2 FQGNSA. CDR3: CASSLVSNQPQHF. The CDR3 DNA follows: TGTGCCAGCAGCTTAGTCAGCAATCAGCCCCAGCATTTT.

This clone came up a few times. The CDR3 is CASSVGMTGGDSPLHF. In DNA, the CDR3 is TGTGCCAGCAGTGTAGGAATGACAGGGGGAGATTCACCCCTCCACTTT. The chain joins TRBV6-1 to TRBJ1-6, with 9 bases identical to TRBD1. V lost 4 bases, J lost 8 bases, and 9 bases stayed unmatched. Germline lookup yields CDR1 MNHNS and CDR2 SASEGT. The CDR3 has 16 amino acids.

J is TRBJ2-7 and V is TRBV6-5; either TRBD1 or TRBD2 may fit D (5 bases each). Between the trimmed V and J ends, which lost 6 bases and 0 bases, there was a span of 12 bases. The CDR3 contains 14 residues. Germline V CDR1 and CDR2: MNHEY, SVGAGI. The CDR3 coding sequence is TGTGCCAGCAGACTCCGGGACCTCTCCTACGAGCAGTACTTC. Protein: CASRLRDLSYEQYF.

This clone was detected a few times. The chain is built from TRBV6-6 and TRBJ2-2; D is possibly TRBD1 (6 bases). The V gene's germline CDR1 is MNHNY and CDR2 SVGAGI (reference sequence). The CDR3 has 16 residues. The V gene lost 2 bases and the J gene lost 5 bases, with 15 bases spanning the gap. The CDR3 sequence: CASSYGYFQGTGELFF. CDR3 nucleotides: TGTGCCAGCAGTTACGGCTACTTCCAGGGGACCGGGGAGCTGTTTTTT.

This clone was detected a few times. The chain couples TRBV28 to TRBJ2-5; TRBD1 agrees at 7 bases. The length of the CDR3 is 16 residues. CDR1 and CDR2 (germline): MDHEN, SYDVKM. J gave up 4 bases and V 2 bases, and 10 bases lay outside the gene matches. The CDR3 bases are TGTGCCAGCAGTTTAATCGATTTAGGGGGCAGAGAGACCCAGTACTTC. Its translation: CASSLIDLGGRETQYF.

The chain couples TRBV5-4 to TRBJ1-2, with a possible D match to TRBD1 (5 bases). Germline V gene sequence: CDR1 SGHNT, CDR2 YYREEE (reference sequence). V lost 1 base, J lost 5 bases, and 15 bases lay in between. The CDR3 consists of 15 residues. This chain's CDR3 is CASSLRGGSGYGYTF. CDR3 in DNA: TGTGCCAGCAGCTTGAGGGGAGGCTCCGGTTATGGCTACACCTTC.

Comment on this clone: A much bigger clone sits one base away, suggesting this may be a read error. The chain carries TRBV9 and TRBJ2-5; the D gene is possibly TRBD2 (7 bases). Trimming left V 1 base short and J 1 base short, with 14 bases between. The CDR3 is made up of 16 amino acids. The germline V gene has CDR1 SGDLS and CDR2 YYNGEE. The CDR3 DNA reads as TGTGCCAGCAGCGTAACCGGGGCGGGGGCCCAAGAGACCCAGTACTTC. Amino acid sequence: CASSVTGAGAQETQYF.

There are a few counts of this clone. J is TRBJ2-2 and V is TRBV15; weak D call: TRBD1 (6 bases). The CDR3 extends over 17 amino acids. V was trimmed by 9 bases and J by 0 bases, leaving 20 bases between them. Germline loops: CDR1 LNHNV, CDR2 YYDKDF (reference sequence). CDR3 nucleotides: TGTGCCACTCGACCGGGACATCACGTTTCGAACACCGGGGAGCTGTTTTTT. Protein product: CATRPGHHVSNTGELFF. Complete variable domain (other parts from reference TRBV15 and TRBJ2-2): DAMVIQNPRYQVTQFGKPVTLSCSQTLNHNVMYWYQQKSSQAPKLLFHYYDKDFNNEADTPDNFQSRRPNTSFCFLDIRSPGLGDTAMYLCATRPGHHVSNTGELFFGEGSRLTVL.

The chain is built from TRBV25-1 and TRBJ2-5, with D maybe TRBD1 (6 bases). This CDR3 region has 12 residues. Per the germline V gene, CDR1 is MGHDK and CDR2 is SYGVNS. Trimming pared 6 bases from V and 2 bases from J, leaving 7 bases between. The CDR3, as DNA: TGTGCCAGCAGGGACAGACAAGAGACCCAGTACTTC. As protein: CASRDRQETQYF.